One sample yielded the 24 T cell receptor beta chains listed below, sequenced in a study of metastatic and nonmetastatic thyroid tumors. Treatment of any kind had been given to no patient before thyroid surgery. TCRdb re-analyzed the PCR reads using MiXCR. In the table there are about 89,000 clones, approximately 12% of which are singletons. Sequenced input: tumor tissue. These receptors originate from a female donor with papillary thyroid cancer or a benign thyroid nodule (not recorded which). Some clones in this sample may be carry-over from other donors' samples.

The V and J genes are TRBV5-4 and TRBJ2-7; no clear D. The germline V gene has CDR1 SGHNT and CDR2 YYREEE (reference sequence). The CDR3 loop spans 14 amino acids. Trimming left V 0 bases short and J 6 bases short, with 13 bases between. In nucleotides, the CDR3 is TGTGCCAGCAGCTTGGTGGCTGTGTCACCCGAGCAGTACTTC. Amino acids: CASSLVAVSPEQYF.

This clone was seen at least ten times. This chain links TRBV2 with TRBJ2-2, with D possibly being TRBD1 (5 bases). Trimming pared 6 bases from V and 7 bases from J, leaving 9 bases between. This CDR3 is built from 12 residues. Per the germline V gene, CDR1 is SNHLY and CDR2 is FYNNEI. The CDR3 DNA is TGTGCCAGCAGAAAACAGGACGGGGAGCTGTTTTTT. Its protein product is CASRKQDGELFF.

This clone came up once. A read error may be the cause here, since a much bigger clone is one base away. The rearrangement uses TRBV9 and TRBJ2-1; TRBD2 matches 11 bases. Germline-derived CDR1 and CDR2 are SGDLS and YYNGEE. This CDR3 is 15 amino acids long. The V and J ends lost 3 bases and 6 bases, in that order; junction bases with no gene match: 5. The CDR3 spells CASSGLGLAVNEQFF. CDR3 in DNA: TGTGCCAGCAGCGGTCTGGGACTAGCGGTCAATGAGCAGTTCTTC.

On this clone itself: A much bigger clone sits one base away, suggesting this may be a read error. This chain links TRBV7-2 with TRBJ2-5; 12 bases line up with TRBD2. Trimming removed 5 bases from V and 4 bases from J; junction bases left unmatched: 8. The CDR3 has 16 amino acids. CDR1 is SGHTA, CDR2 FQGNSA, per germline. The DNA of the CDR3 is TGTGCCAGCAGCCCCCGGACTAGCGGGGCGGGAGAGACCCAGTACTTC. Translation gives CASSPRTSGAGETQYF.

The rearrangement links TRBV29-1 to TRBJ1-1, with D unresolved. Looked up from germline, CDR1 is SQVTM and CDR2 is ANQGSEA. The CDR3 sequence is 12 residues long. V was pared by 7 bases and J by 3 bases, with 12 bases between. DNA for the CDR3: TGCAGCGCCGCAGAATTATACACTGAAGCTTTCTTT. As protein: CSAAELYTEAFF. Based on the CDR3 plus reference TRBV29-1 and TRBJ1-1, the full variable domain is SAVISQKPSRDICQRGTSLTIQCQVDSQVTMMFWYRQQPGQSLTLIATANQGSEATYESGFVIDKFPISRPNLTFSTLTVSNMSPEDSSIYLCSAAELYTEAFFGQGTRLTVV.

This clone showed up many times. The V and J genes are TRBV2 and TRBJ2-7, with 12 bases aligning to TRBD1. The V gene end was trimmed by 6 bases and the J gene end by 4 bases; junction bases not matched to a gene: 10. Germline V gives CDR1 SNHLY, CDR2 FYNNEI. CDR3 size: 16 residues. Written as DNA, the CDR3 is TGTGCCAGCAGGCCCGTGAGGGACAGGGGGCAGTACGAGCAGTACTTC. This encodes CASRPVRDRGQYEQYF.

This clone was counted ten times or more. This rearrangement joins TRBV6-6 to TRBJ2-5, with TRBD2 as a possible D gene (6 bases). Germline CDR1 reads MNHNY; CDR2 reads SVGAGI (reference sequence). The CDR3 covers 16 residues. V lost 3 bases and J lost 4, with 18 bases in between. The CDR3 loop reads CASSYSLPGRGETQYF. The CDR3 nucleotides read TGTGCCAGCAGTTATTCCCTTCCAGGGCGGGGAGAGACCCAGTACTTC.

This chain links TRBV5-4 with TRBJ2-1; 12 bases are shared with TRBD1. Germline CDR1 is SGHNT and CDR2 is YYREEE (reference sequence). Trimming cost V 0 bases and J 10 bases; bases outside gene matches: 5. CDR3 length: 15 residues. This chain's CDR3 is CASSLAGQGAGEQFF. In DNA form, the CDR3 reads TGTGCCAGCAGCTTGGCGGGACAGGGGGCGGGGGAGCAGTTCTTC.

The chain carries TRBV6-4 and TRBJ1-1; D unresolved. The CDR3 is 13 residues long. Germline-derived CDR1 and CDR2 are MRHNA and SNTAGT. The V and J ends lost 3 bases and 1 base respectively, with 6 bases between them. The CDR3 region is CASSEEENTEAFF. DNA for the CDR3: TGTGCCAGCAGTGAAGAAGAGAACACTGAAGCTTTCTTT.

Comments on this clone: With a much larger clone just one base away, this may be a read error. This chain links TRBV28 with TRBJ2-1, with D perhaps matching TRBD1 (6 bases). The CDR3 is made up of 14 amino acids. Deletions cut 10 bases from V and 0 bases from J, with 13 bases between. Looked up from germline, CDR1 is MDHEN and CDR2 is SYDVKM. The CDR3 region has the DNA TGTGCCAACTTCGACAGGAGCTCCTACAATGAGCAGTTCTTC. Translating gives CANFDRSSYNEQFF.

This clone was counted ten times or more. The V call is TRBV11-3, the J call TRBJ2-1; D gene unclear. Between the trimmed V and J ends, which lost 5 bases and 6 bases, there was a span of 11 bases. Germline-derived CDR1 and CDR2 are SGHNT and YENEEA. The CDR3 has 13 amino acids. The CDR3 DNA is TGTGCCAGCAGCCCCTCTATGATCAATGAGCAGTTCTTC. It is translated as CASSPSMINEQFF.

The sample holds many counts of this clone. The chain uses TRBV20-1 and TRBJ1-4, with TRBD1 matching 10 bases. Trimming cost V 3 bases and J 11 bases; bases outside gene matches: 6. Germline V gene lookup returns CDR1 DFQATT and CDR2 SNEGSKA (reference sequence). The CDR3 has 13 amino acids. CDR3: CSASLSGQGKLFF. As DNA, the CDR3 is TGCAGTGCTAGTTTATCGGGACAGGGGAAACTGTTTTTT.

Ten or more counts support this clone. Here the CDR3 DNA reads TGTGCCAGCAGCTTAGGAACTAGCGGGAGCCCCCAGGGGACCCAGTACTTC. This sequence encodes CASSLGTSGSPQGTQYF. This chain connects TRBV7-6 to TRBJ2-5; 11 bases map to TRBD2. Germline V gives CDR1 SGHVS, CDR2 FNYEAQ. There are 17 residues in the CDR3. After removal of 1 base from V and 7 bases from J, the junction contained 11 bases not matched to a gene.

The chain employs TRBV5-6 and TRBJ2-3; D is uncertain. Germline assignment: CDR1 SGHDT and CDR2 YYEEEE. This CDR3 comprises 12 residues. Trimming took 4 bases from V and 6 from J, leaving 9 bases between them. CDR3 loop: CASSPLKDTQYF. The CDR3 nucleotides are TGTGCCAGCAGCCCTTTGAAGGATACGCAGTATTTT.

This clone was picked up many times. The J gene is TRBJ1-6, the V gene TRBV7-8; D unresolved. The germline V gene has CDR1 SGHVS and CDR2 FQNEAQ. The CDR3 extends over 14 amino acids. V was clipped by 1 base and J by 8 bases, with 9 bases between them. The CDR3 region has the DNA TGTGCCAGCAGCTTAGGACCTGGGGATTCACCCCTCCACTTT. Protein sequence: CASSLGPGDSPLHF.

This clone has ten or more counts. This sample includes further DNA sequences coding for the same CDR3. This chain links TRBV10-2 with TRBJ1-1; D gene ambiguous. Germline CDR1 WSHSY, CDR2 SAAADI. V lost 6 bases and J lost 4, with 9 bases in between. The CDR3 covers 12 residues. CDR3: CASSRRGTEAFF. The CDR3, as DNA: TGCGCCAGCAGCCGTCGTGGCACTGAAGCTTTCTTT.

A few counts support this clone. This may arise from a read error, as a much more abundant clone is one base away. Other DNA sequences in this specimen translate into the identical CDR3. This chain joins TRBV2 and TRBJ2-5; perhaps D is TRBD1 or TRBD2 (5 bases each). The CDR3 has 13 amino acids. Germline V gene sequence: CDR1 SNHLY, CDR2 FYNNEI. The V and J ends lost 7 bases and 7 bases respectively, with 16 bases between them. Here the CDR3 DNA reads TGTGCCAGCACCCTATTAGTGAGGGGGACCCAGTACTTC. Translating it yields CASTLLVRGTQYF.

This clone has only a few counts. A much larger clone is a single base away; this may be a read error. The rearrangement uses TRBV11-2 and TRBJ1-2; maybe TRBD1 (5 bases). Germline CDR1 SGHAT, CDR2 FQNNGV. The V gene lost 5 bases and the J gene lost 2 bases, with 18 bases spanning the gap. The CDR3 contains 16 residues. CDR3 region: CASSPNLGGGNYGYTF. The CDR3 nucleotides are TGTGCCAGCAGCCCAAACCTGGGGGGGGGAAACTATGGCTACACCTTC.

This clone was detected many times. This chain connects TRBV10-3 to TRBJ2-1, with 9 bases lining up with TRBD1. Unmatched junction bases numbered 11, after V lost 10 bases and J lost 4 bases. The CDR3 sequence is 15 residues long. Germline V gene lookup returns CDR1 ENHRY and CDR2 SYGVKD. CDR3 sequence reads: CATSIRDRAYNEQFF. Written as DNA, the CDR3 is TGTGCCACCTCAATTAGGGACAGGGCATACAATGAGCAGTTCTTC.

The sample holds many counts of this clone. CDR3 sequence reads: CASSFFGVSNQPQHF. As DNA, the CDR3 is TGTGCCAGCAGCTTCTTCGGGGTTAGCAATCAGCCCCAGCATTTT. The V gene is TRBV5-6, the J gene TRBJ1-5, with D hard to call. Per germline, CDR1 SGHDT and CDR2 YYEEEE. This CDR3 has 15 amino acids. Trimming pared 2 bases from V and 0 bases from J, leaving 9 bases between.

This clone showed up many times. J is TRBJ2-7 and V is TRBV14, with 7 bases that match TRBD1. The CDR3 is 15 residues long. V lost 1 base, J lost 4 bases, and 7 bases stayed unmatched. Looked up from germline, CDR1 is SGHDN and CDR2 is FVKESK. CDR3 protein: CASSQVSGQVYEQYF. The CDR3, as DNA: TGTGCCAGCAGCCAAGTCTCCGGACAGGTTTACGAGCAGTACTTC.

This clone was seen more than once but under ten times. This chain joins TRBV29-1 and TRBJ2-5; unclear D gene. V lost 2 bases to trimming and J lost 2 bases, with 9 bases between them. The CDR3 spans 13 residues. Per germline, CDR1 SQVTM and CDR2 ANQGSEA. CDR3 sequence: CSVEYNFQETQYF. For the CDR3, the DNA is TGCAGCGTTGAATATAACTTTCAAGAGACCCAGTACTTC.

This clone was detected ten times or more. The chain has TRBV15 and TRBJ2-7; the match to TRBD2 covers 10 bases. The length of the CDR3 is 18 residues. V trimming: 3 bases; J trimming: 5 bases; junction bases outside the gene matches: 16. CDR1 is LNHNV and CDR2 is YYDKDF in the germline V gene (reference sequence). The CDR3 bases are TGTGCCACCAGCAGGAACCTCCCCCCCCTAGCGGGAGAGGACGAGCAGTACTTC. It yields the protein CATSRNLPPLAGEDEQYF.

On this clone: This may be a read error: a much more frequent sequence differs by one nucleotide. This same CDR3 is encoded by further DNA sequences in the sample. In nucleotides, the CDR3 is TGTGCCAGCAGTGATGCATATGGCTACACCTTC. Residues: CASSDAYGYTF. V is TRBV28 and J is TRBJ1-2; no firm D call. Trimming took off 5 bases at V and 5 bases at J, with 6 bases between the two ends. This CDR3 contains 11 residues. Per the germline V gene, CDR1 is MDHEN and CDR2 is SYDVKM.